This TCR beta chain was sequenced for a study of cytomegalovirus exposure and HLA in healthy donors. The assay was immunoSEQ multiplex PCR, and TCRdb's table has in-frame clones only and misses some. Of about 330,000 clones listed, roughly 88% are singletons. V lost 5 bases and J 0 bases, leaving 9 bases between the germline ends. Per germline, CDR1 MDHEN and CDR2 SYDVKM. The CDR3 loop spans 14 amino acids. V gene TRBV28 combines with J gene TRBJ2-3; a possible D gene is TRBD2 (5 bases). This TCR was sampled from a woman between 18 and 29 years old in good health and CMV-seronegative. Sequenced: PBMCs. CDR3 nucleotide sequence: TGTGCCAGCAGTCTTAGCGATAGCACAGATACGCAGTATTTT. Residues: CASSLSDSTDTQYF.